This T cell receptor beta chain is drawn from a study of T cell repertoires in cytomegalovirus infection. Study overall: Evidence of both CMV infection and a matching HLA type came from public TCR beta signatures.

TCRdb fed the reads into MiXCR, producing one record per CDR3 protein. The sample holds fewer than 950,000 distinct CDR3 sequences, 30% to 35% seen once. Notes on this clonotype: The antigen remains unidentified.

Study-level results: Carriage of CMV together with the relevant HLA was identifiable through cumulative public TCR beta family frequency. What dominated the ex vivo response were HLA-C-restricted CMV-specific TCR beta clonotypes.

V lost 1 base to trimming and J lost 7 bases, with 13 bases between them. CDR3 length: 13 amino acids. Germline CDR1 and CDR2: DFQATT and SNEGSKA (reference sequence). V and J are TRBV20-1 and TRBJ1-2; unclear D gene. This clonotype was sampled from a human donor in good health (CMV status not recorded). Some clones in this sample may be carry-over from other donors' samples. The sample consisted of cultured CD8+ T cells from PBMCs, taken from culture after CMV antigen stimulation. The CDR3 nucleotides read TGCAGTGCTAGAGGCGTCGGGGTGGGTGGCTACACCTTC. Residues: CSARGVGVGGYTF.